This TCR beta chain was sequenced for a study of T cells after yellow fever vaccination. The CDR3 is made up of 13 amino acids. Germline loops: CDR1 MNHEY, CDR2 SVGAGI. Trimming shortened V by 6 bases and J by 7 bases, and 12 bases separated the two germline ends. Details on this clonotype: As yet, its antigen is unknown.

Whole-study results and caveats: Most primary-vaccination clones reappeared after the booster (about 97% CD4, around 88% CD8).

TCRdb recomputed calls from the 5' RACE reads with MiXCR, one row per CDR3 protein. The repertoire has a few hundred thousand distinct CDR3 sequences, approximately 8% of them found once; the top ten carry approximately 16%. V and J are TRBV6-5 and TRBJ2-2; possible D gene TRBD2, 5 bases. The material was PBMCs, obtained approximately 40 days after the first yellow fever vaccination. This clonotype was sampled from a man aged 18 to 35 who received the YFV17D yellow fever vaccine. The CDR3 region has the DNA TGTGCCAGCAGCGGCGGGTTGGTCGGGGAGCTGTTTTTT. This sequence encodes CASSGGLVGELFF.